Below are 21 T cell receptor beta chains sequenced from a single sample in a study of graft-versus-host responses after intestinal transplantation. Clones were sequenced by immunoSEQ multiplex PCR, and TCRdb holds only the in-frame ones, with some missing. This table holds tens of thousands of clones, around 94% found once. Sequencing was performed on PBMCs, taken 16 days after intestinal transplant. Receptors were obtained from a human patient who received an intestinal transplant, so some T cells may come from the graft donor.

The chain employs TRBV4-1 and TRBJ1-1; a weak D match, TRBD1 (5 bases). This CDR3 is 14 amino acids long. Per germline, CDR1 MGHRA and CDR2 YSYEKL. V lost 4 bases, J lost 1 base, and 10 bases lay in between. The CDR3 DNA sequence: TGCGCCAGCAGCCTATCCAGGGCGAACACTGAAGCTTTCTTT. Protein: CASSLSRANTEAFF.

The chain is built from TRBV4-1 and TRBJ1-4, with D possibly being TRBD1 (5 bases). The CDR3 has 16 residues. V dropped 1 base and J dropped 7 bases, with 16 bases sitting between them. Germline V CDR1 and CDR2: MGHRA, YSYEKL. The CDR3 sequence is CASSQAPGRVSEKLFF. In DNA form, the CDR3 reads TGCGCCAGCAGCCAAGCCCCAGGGAGGGTCTCTGAAAAACTGTTTTTT.

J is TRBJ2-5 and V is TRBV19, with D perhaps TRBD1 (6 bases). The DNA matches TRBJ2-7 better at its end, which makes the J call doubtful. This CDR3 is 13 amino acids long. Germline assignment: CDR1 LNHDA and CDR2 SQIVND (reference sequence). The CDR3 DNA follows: TGTGCCAGTAGCTTACAGGGTTCCTACGAGCAGTACTTC. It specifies CASSLQGSYEQYF.

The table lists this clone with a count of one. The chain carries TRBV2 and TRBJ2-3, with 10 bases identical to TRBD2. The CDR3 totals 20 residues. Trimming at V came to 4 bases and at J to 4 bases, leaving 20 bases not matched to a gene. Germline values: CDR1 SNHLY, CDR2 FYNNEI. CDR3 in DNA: TGTGCCAGCAGTGCCCCCCTGTGGAGCGGGAGGGCCTCGTACTCAGATACGCAGTATTTT. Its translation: CASSAPLWSGRASYSDTQYF. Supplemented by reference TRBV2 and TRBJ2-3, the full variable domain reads EPEVTQTPSHQVTQMGQEVILRCVPISNHLYFYWYRQILGQKVEFLVSFYNNEISEKSEIFDDQFSVERPDGSNFTLKIRSTKLEDSAMYFCASSAPLWSGRASYSDTQYFGPGTRLTVL.

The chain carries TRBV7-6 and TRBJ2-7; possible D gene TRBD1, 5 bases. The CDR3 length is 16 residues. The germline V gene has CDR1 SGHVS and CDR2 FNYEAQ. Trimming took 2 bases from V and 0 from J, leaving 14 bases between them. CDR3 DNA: TGTGCCAGCAGCTTATATAAGGGGCAAAGCTCCTACGAGCAGTACTTC. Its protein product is CASSLYKGQSSYEQYF.

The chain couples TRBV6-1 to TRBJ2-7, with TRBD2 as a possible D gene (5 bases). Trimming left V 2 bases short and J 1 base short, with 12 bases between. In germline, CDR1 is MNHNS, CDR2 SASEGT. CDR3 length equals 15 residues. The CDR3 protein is CASSENWRMSYEQYF. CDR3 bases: TGTGCCAGCAGTGAAAACTGGAGGATGTCCTACGAGCAGTACTTC.

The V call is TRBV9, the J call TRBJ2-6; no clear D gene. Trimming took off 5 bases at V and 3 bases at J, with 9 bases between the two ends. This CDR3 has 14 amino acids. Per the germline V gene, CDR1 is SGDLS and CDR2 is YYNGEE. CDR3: CASSDSIGANVLTF. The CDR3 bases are TGTGCCAGCAGTGATTCGATTGGGGCCAACGTCCTGACTTTC.

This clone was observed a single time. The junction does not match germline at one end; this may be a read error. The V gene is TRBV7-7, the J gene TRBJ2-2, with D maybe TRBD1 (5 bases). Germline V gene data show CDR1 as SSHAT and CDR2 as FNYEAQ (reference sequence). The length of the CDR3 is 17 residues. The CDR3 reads CASSPRPAGMGTGELFF. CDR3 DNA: TGTGCTAGCAGCCCAAGACCCGCAGGGATGGGAACCGGGGAGCTGTTTTTT.

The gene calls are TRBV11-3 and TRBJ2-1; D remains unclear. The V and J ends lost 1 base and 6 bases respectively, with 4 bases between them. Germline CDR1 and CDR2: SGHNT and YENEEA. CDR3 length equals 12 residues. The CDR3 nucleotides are TGTGCCAGCAGCTTAGTTAGCAATGAGCAGTTCTTC. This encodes CASSLVSNEQFF.

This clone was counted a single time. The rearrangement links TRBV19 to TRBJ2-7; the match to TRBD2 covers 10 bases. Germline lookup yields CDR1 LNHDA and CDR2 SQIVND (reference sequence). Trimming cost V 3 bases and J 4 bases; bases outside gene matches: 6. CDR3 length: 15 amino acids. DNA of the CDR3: TGTGCCAGTAGTATCTCACTAGCGGGGACTTACGAGCAGTACTTC. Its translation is CASSISLAGTYEQYF. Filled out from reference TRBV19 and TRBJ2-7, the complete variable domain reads DGGITQSPKYLFRKEGQNVTLSCEQNLNHDAMYWYRQDPGQGLRLIYYSQIVNDFQKGDIAEGYSVSREKKESFPLTVTSAQKNPTAFYLCASSISLAGTYEQYFGPGTRLTVT.

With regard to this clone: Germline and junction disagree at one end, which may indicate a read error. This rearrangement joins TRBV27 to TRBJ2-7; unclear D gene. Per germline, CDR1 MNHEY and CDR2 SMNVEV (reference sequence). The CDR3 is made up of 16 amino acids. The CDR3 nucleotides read TGTGCCAGCAGTTCCCTCCTAAGGGAAAGCTCCAACGAGCAGTACTTC. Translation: CASSSLLRESSNEQYF.

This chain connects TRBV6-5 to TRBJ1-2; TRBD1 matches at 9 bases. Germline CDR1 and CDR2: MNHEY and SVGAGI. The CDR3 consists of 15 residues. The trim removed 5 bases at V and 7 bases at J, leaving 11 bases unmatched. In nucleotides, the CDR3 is TGTGCCAGCAGTCGCCGGGACAGGGTATTCGGTGGCTACACCTTC. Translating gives CASSRRDRVFGGYTF.

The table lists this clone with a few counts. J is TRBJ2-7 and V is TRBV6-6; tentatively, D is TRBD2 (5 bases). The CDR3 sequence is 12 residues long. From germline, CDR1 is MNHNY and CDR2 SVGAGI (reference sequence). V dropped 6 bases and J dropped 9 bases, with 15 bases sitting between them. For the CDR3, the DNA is TGTGCCAGCAGCCGCTACGGGGTCGGGCAGTACTTC. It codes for CASSRYGVGQYF.

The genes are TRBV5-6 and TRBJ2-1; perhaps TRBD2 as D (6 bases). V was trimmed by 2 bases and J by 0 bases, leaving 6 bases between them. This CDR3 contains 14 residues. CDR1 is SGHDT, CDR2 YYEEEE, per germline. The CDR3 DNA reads TGTGCCAGCAGCTTCGGGGGCTCCTACAATGAGCAGTTCTTC. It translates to CASSFGGSYNEQFF.

CDR3 DNA: TGTGCCAGTAAGCTCGGGACCCTCACTGAAGCTTTCTTT. As protein: CASKLGTLTEAFF. The chain recombines TRBV19 with TRBJ1-1; weak D call: TRBD1 (5 bases). The CDR3 has 13 amino acids. Germline lookup yields CDR1 LNHDA and CDR2 SQIVND (reference sequence). Trimming pared 7 bases from V and 4 bases from J, leaving 13 bases between.

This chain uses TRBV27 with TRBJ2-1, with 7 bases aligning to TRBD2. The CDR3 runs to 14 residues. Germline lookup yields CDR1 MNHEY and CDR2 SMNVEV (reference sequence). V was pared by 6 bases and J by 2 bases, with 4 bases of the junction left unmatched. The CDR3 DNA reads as TGTGCCAGCAGGAGCGGGAATACCTACAATGAGCAGTTCTTC. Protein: CASRSGNTYNEQFF.

The CDR3: CASSFGTFEAFF. For the CDR3, the DNA is TGTGCCAGCAGCTTTGGGACGTTTGAAGCTTTCTTT. The chain carries TRBV5-4 and TRBJ1-1; D possibly corresponds to TRBD1 (5 bases). Trimming took off 2 bases at V and 7 bases at J, with 9 bases between the two ends. The CDR3 totals 12 residues. Germline V gene data show CDR1 as SGHNT and CDR2 as YYREEE (reference sequence). The complete variable domain, with remaining parts taken from reference TRBV5-4 and TRBJ1-1, reads ETGVTQSPTHLIKTRGQQVTLRCSSQSGHNTVSWYQQALGQGPQFIFQYYREEENGRGNFPPRFSGLQFPNYSSELNVNALELDDSALYLCASSFGTFEAFFGQGTRLTVV.

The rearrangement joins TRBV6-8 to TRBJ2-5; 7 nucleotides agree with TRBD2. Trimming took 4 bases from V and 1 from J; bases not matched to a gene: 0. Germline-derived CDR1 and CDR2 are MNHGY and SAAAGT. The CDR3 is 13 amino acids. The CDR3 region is CASSWGGQETQYF. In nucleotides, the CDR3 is TGTGCCAGCAGTTGGGGGGGCCAAGAGACCCAGTACTTC.

DNA for the CDR3: TGTGCCAGCACCGAACCTACGGGAAGTTTGAACACTGAAGCTTTCTTT. This encodes CASTEPTGSLNTEAFF. V and J are TRBV2 and TRBJ1-1; no definite D call. V was clipped by 7 bases and J by 0 bases, with 18 bases between them. The CDR3 contains 16 residues. Germline values: CDR1 SNHLY, CDR2 FYNNEI.

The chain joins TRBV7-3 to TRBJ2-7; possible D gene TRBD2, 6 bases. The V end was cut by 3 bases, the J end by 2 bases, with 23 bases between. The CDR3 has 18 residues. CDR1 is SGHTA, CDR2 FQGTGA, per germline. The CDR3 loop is CASSFFTPSVADTYEQYF. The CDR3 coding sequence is TGTGCCAGCAGCTTTTTCACACCCAGCGTAGCGGATACCTACGAGCAGTACTTC.

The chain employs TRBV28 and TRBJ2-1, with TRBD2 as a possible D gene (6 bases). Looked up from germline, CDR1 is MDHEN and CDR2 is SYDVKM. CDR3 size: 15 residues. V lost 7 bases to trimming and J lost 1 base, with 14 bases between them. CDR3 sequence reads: CASIRRGTSYNEQFF. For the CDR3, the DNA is TGTGCCAGCATTAGGAGGGGAACATCCTACAATGAGCAGTTCTTC.